Shown below are 23 T cell receptor beta chains from a single sample sequenced in a study of blood T cell repertoires in COVID-19. The table came from immunoSEQ multiplex PCR; TCRdb's copy has only in-frame clones and leaves some out. The sample has around 400,000 clones; roughly 90% are singletons. The sequenced sample was peripheral blood. These receptor sequences come from a man aged 40-50 years with acute or convalescent COVID-19.

CDR3 DNA: TGTGCCTGGAGTGTTCGGAGGGAAAATCAGCCCCAGCATTTT. Protein sequence: CAWSVRRENQPQHF. The V gene is TRBV30, the J gene TRBJ1-5; D unclear. Trimming took off 0 bases at V and 4 bases at J, with 10 bases between the two ends. Germline V gene lookup returns CDR1 GTSNPN and CDR2 SVGIG (reference sequence). The CDR3 runs to 14 residues.

The J gene is TRBJ2-7, the V gene TRBV15, with TRBD1 identical over 11 bases. Germline V gives CDR1 LNHNV, CDR2 YYDKDF (reference sequence). V dropped 5 bases and J dropped 2; count of bases not matched to a gene: 2. This CDR3 spans 14 amino acids. Here the CDR3 reads CATSQDRGPYEQYF. DNA of the CDR3: TGTGCCACCAGCCAGGACAGGGGGCCCTACGAGCAGTACTTC.

The rearrangement links TRBV21-1 to TRBJ2-6; TRBD1, the table's D call, was not compared with the DNA. TRBV21-1 is termed a pseudogene. The CDR3 runs to 16 residues. CDR3 protein: CASTGQTLSGANVLTF. DNA of the CDR3: TGTGCCAGCACCGGACAGACCCTCTCTGGGGCCAACGTCCTGACTTTC.

This rearrangement joins TRBV5-6 to TRBJ2-3; D remains unclear. Germline assignment: CDR1 SGHDT and CDR2 YYEEEE. V was cut by 0 bases and J by 2 bases, with 4 bases left in between. There are 13 residues in the CDR3. CDR3 coding DNA: TGTGCCAGCAGCTTGGCCTCCACAGATACGCAGTATTTT. Its translation is CASSLASTDTQYF.

This chain uses TRBV7-9 with TRBJ1-1; no clear D. The CDR3 has 15 residues. The V gene's germline CDR1 is SEHNR and CDR2 FQNEAQ (reference sequence). The germline V and J ends were trimmed by 3 bases and 0 bases, with 11 bases remaining between them. The DNA for the CDR3 is TGTGCCAGCAGCTTTACAGCCTTCATGAACACTGAAGCTTTCTTT. Translated, it gives CASSFTAFMNTEAFF.

V usage is TRBV27 and J usage is TRBJ1-1; possible D gene TRBD1, 6 bases. Trimming cost V 1 base and J 1 base, with 13 bases left between them. The germline CDR1 and CDR2 sequences are MNHEY and SMNVEV (reference sequence). This CDR3 has 16 residues. The CDR3 nucleotides read TGTGCCAGCAGTTTATGGGGGGGGGCGAAGAACACTGAAGCTTTCTTT. Its translation is CASSLWGGAKNTEAFF.

This rearrangement joins TRBV3-1 (or the pseudogene TRBV3-2) to TRBJ1-6; D gene unclear. The CDR3 has 14 amino acids. V lost 1 base to trimming and J lost 6 bases, with 7 bases between them. CDR1 and CDR2 from the germline V gene are LGHDT and YNNKEL (reference sequence). CDR3 in DNA: TGTGCCAGCAGCCAAGGGCAGCGTAATTCACCCCTCCACTTT. It encodes CASSQGQRNSPLHF.

The rearrangement joins TRBV7-2 to TRBJ2-7; 14 bases fit TRBD2. Germline V CDR1 and CDR2: SGHTA, FQGNSA. V lost 1 base and J lost 5; bases outside the gene matches: 7. The CDR3 is made up of 17 amino acids. DNA of the CDR3: TGTGCCAGCAGCTTAGAGGGACTAGCGGGGGCCATCAACGAGCAGTACTTC. It codes for CASSLEGLAGAINEQYF.

The V call is TRBV9, the J call TRBJ2-1; TRBD2 aligns across 8 bases. This CDR3 is 17 amino acids long. V dropped 4 bases and J dropped 5; count of bases not matched to a gene: 14. The germline CDR1 and CDR2 sequences are SGDLS and YYNGEE. Here the CDR3 reads CASSRIATSGGHNEQFF. The CDR3 region has the DNA TGTGCCAGCAGCAGAATCGCAACTAGCGGAGGCCACAATGAGCAGTTCTTC.

This chain connects TRBV9 to TRBJ1-2; weak D call: TRBD1 (6 bases). The CDR3 has 16 amino acids. The germline V gene encodes CDR1 SGDLS and CDR2 YYNGEE. V shed 3 bases and J shed 0 bases, with 15 bases lying between them. The CDR3 spells CASSAGAATPNYGYTF. DNA of the CDR3: TGTGCCAGCAGCGCAGGGGCGGCGACGCCTAACTATGGCTACACCTTC.

The genes are TRBV28 and TRBJ2-7; 7 nucleotides agree with TRBD1. The CDR3 spans 13 residues. Germline CDR1 MDHEN, CDR2 SYDVKM. V was clipped by 5 bases and J by 3 bases; unmatched bases: 4. The CDR3 bases are TGTGCCAGCAGTATGACAGGGTTCTACGAGCAGTACTTC. This translates into CASSMTGFYEQYF.

This chain joins TRBV11-2 and TRBJ1-5, with D unresolved. CDR3 length: 13 residues. Trimming stripped 0 bases from V and 3 bases from J, with 3 bases between. The germline V gene has CDR1 SGHAT and CDR2 FQNNGV. CDR3 amino acids: CASSLDLNQPQHF. CDR3 nucleotides: TGTGCCAGCAGCTTAGACCTCAATCAGCCCCAGCATTTT.

The chain combines TRBV6-6 with TRBJ2-7; D might be TRBD1 (6 bases). Germline V gene data show CDR1 as MNHNY and CDR2 as SVGAGI (reference sequence). The CDR3 extends over 14 amino acids. Trimming took off 0 bases at V and 3 bases at J, with 9 bases between the two ends. CDR3 loop: CASSYSGQYYEQYF. CDR3 sequence (DNA): TGTGCCAGCAGTTACTCCGGACAGTACTACGAGCAGTACTTC.

On this clone itself: This CDR3 is also generated by other DNA sequences in the sample. The genes are TRBV15 and TRBJ2-1; tentative D call: TRBD2 (6 bases). The CDR3 has 15 amino acids. Germline CDR1 and CDR2: LNHNV and YYDKDF (reference sequence). V was cut by 1 base and J by 0 bases, with 7 bases left in between. CDR3 sequence (DNA): TGTGCCACCAGCAGAGCCGGGAGCTCCTACAATGAGCAGTTCTTC. Protein sequence: CATSRAGSSYNEQFF.

The chain joins TRBV7-3 to TRBJ2-1, with D hard to call. This CDR3 has 15 residues. Germline V gene data show CDR1 as SGHTA and CDR2 as FQGTGA. The V and J ends lost 5 bases and 4 bases respectively, with 15 bases between them. This CDR3 is CASSIRPTSYNEQFF. For the CDR3, the DNA is TGTGCCAGCAGCATCCGCCCGACATCTTACAATGAGCAGTTCTTC.

The chain has TRBV28 and TRBJ1-1; tentatively, D is TRBD1 (6 bases). V was shortened by 6 bases and J by 3 bases, with 17 bases between the two germline ends. This CDR3 contains 15 residues. Germline CDR1 reads MDHEN; CDR2 reads SYDVKM. The CDR3 here is CASRQLTGFHTEAFF. CDR3 bases: TGTGCCAGCAGACAACTAACAGGGTTCCACACTGAAGCTTTCTTT.

The chain joins TRBV7-9 to TRBJ2-5, with no clear D. CDR1 is SEHNR and CDR2 is FQNEAQ in the germline V gene (reference sequence). Trimming shortened V by 4 bases and J by 3 bases, and 18 bases separated the two germline ends. The CDR3 has 16 residues. The CDR3 region has the DNA TGTGCCAGCAGCTCCTGGGCTTACCCCTACGAAGAGACCCAGTACTTC. Translation gives CASSSWAYPYEETQYF. Supplemented by reference TRBV7-9 and TRBJ2-5, the full variable domain reads DTGVSQNPRHKITKRGQNVTFRCDPISEHNRLYWYRQTLGQGPEFLTYFQNEAQLEKSRLLSDRFSAERPKGSFSTLEIQRTEQGDSAMYLCASSSWAYPYEETQYFGPGTRLLVL.

This chain joins TRBV7-9 and TRBJ2-7; TRBD2 is a possible D gene (5 bases). This CDR3 spans 13 amino acids. CDR1 and CDR2 (germline): SEHNR, FQNEAQ (reference sequence). Trimming stripped 4 bases from V and 2 bases from J, with 9 bases between. The CDR3, as DNA: TGTGCCAGCAGCTCCGGGAAGACCTACGAGCAGTACTTC. Protein: CASSSGKTYEQYF.

The chain is built from TRBV19 and TRBJ2-7; D is uncertain. V was shortened by 5 bases and J by 1 base, with 9 bases between the two germline ends. Germline CDR1 is LNHDA and CDR2 is SQIVND (reference sequence). The CDR3 totals 13 residues. The CDR3: CASSVSDSYEQYF. In DNA form, the CDR3 reads TGTGCCAGTAGTGTGAGTGATTCCTACGAGCAGTACTTC.

The chain recombines TRBV12-3 or TRBV12-4 with TRBJ1-2, with TRBD1 as a possible D gene (5 bases). Trimming stripped 5 bases from V and 6 bases from J, with 13 bases between. The CDR3 is made up of 13 amino acids. The CDR3 coding sequence is TGTGCCAGCAGTCCCCAGGGTTCCCATGGCTACACCTTC. As protein: CASSPQGSHGYTF.

V gene TRBV7-2 combines with J gene TRBJ2-1; no clear D. In germline, CDR1 is SGHTA, CDR2 FQGNSA. CDR3 length equals 15 residues. V lost 0 bases to trimming and J lost 0 bases, with 6 bases between them. CDR3 sequence: CASSLALSSYNEQFF. DNA for the CDR3: TGTGCCAGCAGCTTAGCTCTGAGCTCCTACAATGAGCAGTTCTTC.

The V call is TRBV7-2, the J call TRBJ2-3; 10 positions agree with TRBD2. Germline CDR1 and CDR2: SGHTA and FQGNSA. V shed 2 bases and J 4 bases; nucleotides not matched to a gene: 6. CDR3 length: 16 residues. CDR3: CASSLRASGGSDTQYF. The CDR3 DNA is TGTGCCAGCAGCTTAAGGGCTAGCGGGGGTTCAGATACGCAGTATTTT.

The chain is built from TRBV5-1 and TRBJ2-2, with TRBD2 identical over 7 bases. Trimming removed 3 bases from V and 1 base from J; junction bases left unmatched: 3. Germline lookup yields CDR1 SGHRS and CDR2 YFSETQ. This CDR3 has 15 amino acids. CDR3 residues: CASSSGLKNTGELFF. CDR3 nucleotide sequence: TGCGCCAGCAGCTCGGGACTAAAGAACACCGGGGAGCTGTTTTTT.